This TCR beta chain was sequenced during a study of blood T cell repertoires in COVID-19. As to this clone: Other DNA variants within this sample encode the same CDR3.

Data came from immunoSEQ multiplex PCR; TCRdb stores just in-frame clones and leaves some out. The repertoire has about 240,000 clones, 85% to 95% of them found once; the top ten carry more than 0.8%. The CDR3 contains 16 residues. The germline V and J ends were trimmed by 0 bases and 0 bases, with 6 bases remaining between them. Germline V gives CDR1 LNHDA, CDR2 SQIVND (reference sequence). What was sequenced was peripheral blood. The J gene is TRBJ2-6, the V gene TRBV19; possibly TRBD1 for D (6 bases). This TCR came from a young man with COVID-19, enrolled during active disease. This CDR3 is CASSIDRGSGANVLTF. CDR3 nucleotide sequence: TGTGCCAGTAGTATAGACAGGGGCTCTGGGGCCAACGTCCTGACTTTC.